This paragraph covers one TCR beta chain sequence. Its antigen is not identified. The sample comes from a study of CD4 T cells in relation to SARS-CoV-2 and coronaviruses. TCRdb's copy holds only in-frame clones and misses some; the assay was immunoSEQ multiplex PCR. The sample holds roughly 25,000 clones; over 60% are singletons and the top ten take under 11%. With 4 bases clipped from V and 2 bases from J, the junction kept 6 bases outside the gene matches. CDR3 length: 15 residues. CDR1 and CDR2 from the germline V gene are SGHAT and FQNNGV. CD4+ T cells from unexposed donors were obtained before the COVID-19 pandemic (2011-2018). After around nine days of culture, CD4+ T cells were isolated.

The source material was CD4+ T cells from PBMCs, cultured in vitro. The chain carries TRBV11-2 and TRBJ1-1, with 8 nucleotides matching TRBD1. This clonotype was sampled from a human donor in good health. In DNA form, the CDR3 reads TGTGCCAGCAGCTCCTACAGGGGGGGAAACACTGAAGCTTTCTTT. This sequence encodes CASSSYRGGNTEAFF.